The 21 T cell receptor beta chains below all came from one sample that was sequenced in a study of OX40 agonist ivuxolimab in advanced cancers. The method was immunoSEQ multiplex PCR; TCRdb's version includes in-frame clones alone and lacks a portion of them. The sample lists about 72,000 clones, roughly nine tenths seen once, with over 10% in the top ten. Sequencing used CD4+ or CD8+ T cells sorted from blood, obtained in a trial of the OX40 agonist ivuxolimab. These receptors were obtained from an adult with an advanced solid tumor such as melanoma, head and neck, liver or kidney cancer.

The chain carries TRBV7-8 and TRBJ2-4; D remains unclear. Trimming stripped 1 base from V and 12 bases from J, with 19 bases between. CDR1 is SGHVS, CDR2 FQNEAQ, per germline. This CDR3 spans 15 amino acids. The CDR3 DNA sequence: TGTGCCAGCAGCTTAGGGTCTGGTCTCCGAAGTCGTCAGTACTTC. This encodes CASSLGSGLRSRQYF.

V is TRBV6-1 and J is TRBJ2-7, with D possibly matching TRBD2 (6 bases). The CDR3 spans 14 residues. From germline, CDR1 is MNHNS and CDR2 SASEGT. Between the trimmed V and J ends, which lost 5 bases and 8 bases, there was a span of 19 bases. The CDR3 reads CASSRSGGEIKQYF. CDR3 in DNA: TGTGCCAGCAGTCGGAGCGGAGGGGAAATCAAGCAGTACTTC.

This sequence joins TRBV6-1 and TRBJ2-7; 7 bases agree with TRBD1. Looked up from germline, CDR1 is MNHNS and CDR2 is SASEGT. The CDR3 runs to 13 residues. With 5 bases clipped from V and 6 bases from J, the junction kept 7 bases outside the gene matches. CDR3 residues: CASSPYRGLEQYF. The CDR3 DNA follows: TGTGCCAGCAGTCCCTACAGGGGTCTCGAGCAGTACTTC.

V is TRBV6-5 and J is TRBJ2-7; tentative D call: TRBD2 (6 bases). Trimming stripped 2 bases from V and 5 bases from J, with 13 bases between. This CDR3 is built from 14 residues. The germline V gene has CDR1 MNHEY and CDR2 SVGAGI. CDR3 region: CASSYRVPGDEQYF. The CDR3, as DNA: TGTGCCAGCAGTTACAGGGTCCCGGGAGACGAGCAGTACTTC.

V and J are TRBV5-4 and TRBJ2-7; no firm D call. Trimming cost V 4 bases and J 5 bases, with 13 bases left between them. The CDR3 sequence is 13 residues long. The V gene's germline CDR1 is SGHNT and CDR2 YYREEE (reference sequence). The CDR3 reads CASSPYGSDEQYF. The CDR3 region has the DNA TGTGCCAGCAGCCCTTATGGGTCGGACGAGCAGTACTTC. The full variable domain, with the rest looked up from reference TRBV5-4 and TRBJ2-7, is ETGVTQSPTHLIKTRGQQVTLRCSSQSGHNTVSWYQQALGQGPQFIFQYYREEENGRGNFPPRFSGLQFPNYSSELNVNALELDDSALYLCASSPYGSDEQYFGPGTRLTVT.

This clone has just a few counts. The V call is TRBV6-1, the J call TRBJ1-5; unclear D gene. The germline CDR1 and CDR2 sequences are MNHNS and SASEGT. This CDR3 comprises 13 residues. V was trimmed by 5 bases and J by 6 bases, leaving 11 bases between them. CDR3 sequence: CASSMSWGQPQHF. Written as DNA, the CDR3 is TGTGCCAGCAGTATGTCCTGGGGTCAGCCCCAGCATTTT.

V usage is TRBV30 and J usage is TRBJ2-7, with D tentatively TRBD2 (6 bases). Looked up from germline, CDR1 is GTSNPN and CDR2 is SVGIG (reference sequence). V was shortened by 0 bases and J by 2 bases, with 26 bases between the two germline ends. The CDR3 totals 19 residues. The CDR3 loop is CAWSVTTHPGGPHAYEQYF. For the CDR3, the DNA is TGTGCCTGGAGTGTGACTACCCATCCCGGGGGACCTCATGCCTACGAGCAGTACTTC.

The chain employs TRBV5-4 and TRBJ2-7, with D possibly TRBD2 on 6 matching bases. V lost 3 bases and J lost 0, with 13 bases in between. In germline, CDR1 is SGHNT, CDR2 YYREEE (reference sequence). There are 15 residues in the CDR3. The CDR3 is CASSWGGSSSYEQYF. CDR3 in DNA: TGTGCCAGCAGCTGGGGAGGAAGCTCCTCCTACGAGCAGTACTTC.

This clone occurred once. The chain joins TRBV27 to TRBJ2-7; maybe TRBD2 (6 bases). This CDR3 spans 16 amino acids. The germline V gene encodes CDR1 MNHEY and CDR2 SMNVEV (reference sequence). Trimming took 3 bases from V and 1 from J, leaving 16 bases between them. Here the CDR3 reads CASSLDPGSRSYEQYF. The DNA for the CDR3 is TGTGCCAGCAGTTTGGACCCCGGGAGCCGATCCTACGAGCAGTACTTC.

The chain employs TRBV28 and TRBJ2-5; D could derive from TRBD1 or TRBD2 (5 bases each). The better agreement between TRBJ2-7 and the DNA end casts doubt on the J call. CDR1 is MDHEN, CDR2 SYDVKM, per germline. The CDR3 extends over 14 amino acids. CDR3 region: CASSLIRDQSEQYF. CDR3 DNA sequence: TGTGCCAGCAGTTTAATCCGGGACCAAAGCGAGCAGTACTTC.

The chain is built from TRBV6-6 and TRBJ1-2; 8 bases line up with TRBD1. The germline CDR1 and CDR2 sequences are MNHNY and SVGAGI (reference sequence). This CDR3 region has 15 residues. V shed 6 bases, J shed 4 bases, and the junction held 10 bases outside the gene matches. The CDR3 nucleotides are TGTGCCAGCAGGCAGGGGGCAAGAAGCCTCTATGGCTACACCTTC. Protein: CASRQGARSLYGYTF.

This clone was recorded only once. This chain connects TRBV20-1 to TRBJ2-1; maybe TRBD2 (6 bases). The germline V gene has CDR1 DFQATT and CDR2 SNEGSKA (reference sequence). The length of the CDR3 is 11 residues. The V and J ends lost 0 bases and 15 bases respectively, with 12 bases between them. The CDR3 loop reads CSARDRLGRFF. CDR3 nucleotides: TGCAGTGCTAGAGACCGACTAGGGCGGTTCTTC.

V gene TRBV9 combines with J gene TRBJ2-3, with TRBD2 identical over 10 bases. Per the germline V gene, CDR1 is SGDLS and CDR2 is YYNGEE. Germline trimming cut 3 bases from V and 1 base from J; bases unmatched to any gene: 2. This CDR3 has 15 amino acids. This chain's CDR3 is CASSAGLAGTDTQYF. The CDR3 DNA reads TGTGCCAGCAGCGCCGGACTAGCGGGCACAGATACGCAGTATTTT.

The CDR3 is CASSIVPRTSGRDEQFF. The CDR3 DNA follows: TGTGCCAGTAGTATAGTTCCCCGGACTAGCGGTAGGGATGAGCAGTTCTTC. The chain employs TRBV19 and TRBJ2-1, with 10 bases that match TRBD2. This CDR3 is built from 17 residues. From germline, CDR1 is LNHDA and CDR2 SQIVND (reference sequence). With V trimmed by 1 base and J by 8 bases, 11 bases remained unmatched.

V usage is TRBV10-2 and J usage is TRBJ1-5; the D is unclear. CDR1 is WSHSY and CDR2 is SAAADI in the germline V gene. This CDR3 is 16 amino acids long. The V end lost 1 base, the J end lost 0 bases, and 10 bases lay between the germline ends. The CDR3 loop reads CASSEFSSPSNQPQHF. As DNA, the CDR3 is TGCGCCAGCAGTGAGTTCTCCTCGCCTAGCAATCAGCCCCAGCATTTT.

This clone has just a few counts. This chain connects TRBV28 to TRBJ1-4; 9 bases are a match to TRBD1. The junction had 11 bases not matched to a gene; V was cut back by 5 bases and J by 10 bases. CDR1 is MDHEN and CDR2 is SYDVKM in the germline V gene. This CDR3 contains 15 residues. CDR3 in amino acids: CASSIIGDRVAKLFF. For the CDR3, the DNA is TGTGCCAGCAGTATTATTGGGGACAGGGTTGCAAAACTGTTTTTT.

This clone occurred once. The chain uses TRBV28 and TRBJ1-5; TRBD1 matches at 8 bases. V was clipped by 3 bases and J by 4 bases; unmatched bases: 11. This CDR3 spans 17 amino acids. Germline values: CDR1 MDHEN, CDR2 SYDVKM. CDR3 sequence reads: CASSFPRLDRENQPQHF. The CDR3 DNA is TGTGCCAGCAGTTTCCCCCGCCTGGACAGGGAGAATCAGCCCCAGCATTTT.

The CDR3 spells CASTLGLAEYNEQFF. CDR3 nucleotides: TGTGCCAGCACCCTCGGACTAGCGGAATACAATGAGCAGTTCTTC. The chain is built from TRBV5-4 and TRBJ2-1; 10 nucleotides match TRBD2. V shed 6 bases, J shed 4 bases, and the junction held 7 bases outside the gene matches. This CDR3 has 15 residues. Germline values: CDR1 SGHNT, CDR2 YYREEE (reference sequence).

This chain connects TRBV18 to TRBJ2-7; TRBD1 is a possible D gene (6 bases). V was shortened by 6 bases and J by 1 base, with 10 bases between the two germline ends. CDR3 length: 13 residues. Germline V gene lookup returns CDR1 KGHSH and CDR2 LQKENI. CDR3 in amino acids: CASSPGVSYEQYF. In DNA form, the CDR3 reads TGTGCCAGCTCGCCAGGGGTATCCTACGAGCAGTACTTC.

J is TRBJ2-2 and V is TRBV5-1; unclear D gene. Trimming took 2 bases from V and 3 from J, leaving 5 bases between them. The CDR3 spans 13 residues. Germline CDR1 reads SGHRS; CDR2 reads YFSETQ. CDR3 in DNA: TGCGCCAGCAGCTTCCTAGACACCGGGGAGCTGTTTTTT. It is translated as CASSFLDTGELFF.

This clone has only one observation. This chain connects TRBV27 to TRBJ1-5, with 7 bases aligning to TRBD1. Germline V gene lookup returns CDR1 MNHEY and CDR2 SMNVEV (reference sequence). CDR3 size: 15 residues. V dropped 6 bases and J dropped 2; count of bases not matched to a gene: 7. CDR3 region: CASRSRGTGNQPQHF. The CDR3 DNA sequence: TGTGCCAGCAGGTCCAGGGGGACGGGCAATCAGCCCCAGCATTTT.